This TCR beta chain was identified during a study of blood T cell repertoires in COVID-19. Libraries were prepared by immunoSEQ multiplex PCR; TCRdb keeps only in-frame clonotypes and omits some of them. The profile covers 300,000 or so clones, with more than 75% appearing a single time and 1% taken by the ten largest. CDR1 is SGHVS and CDR2 is FNYEAQ in the germline V gene. The J segment lost 0 bases and the V segment lost 8 bases, leaving 6 bases of the junction unmatched. The CDR3 is 15 amino acids. Material: peripheral blood. The receptor was isolated from a man over 45 with active or convalescent COVID-19. V usage is TRBV7-6 and J usage is TRBJ1-1; 10 positions match TRBD1. The CDR3 DNA sequence: TGTGCCAGCTCATCGGGACAGGGGATGAACACTGAAGCTTTCTTT. It translates to CASSSGQGMNTEAFF.